This entry lists 9 T cell receptor beta chains sequenced from one sample in a study of T cells in localized non-small cell lung cancer. The protocol was immunoSEQ multiplex PCR, while the TCRdb copy is restricted to in-frame clones and leaves out a portion. The data hold tens of thousands of clones, with about 81% observed a single time. The specimen comprised peripheral blood, sampled before any cancer treatment. The receptors stem from a male donor older than 55 with stage II squamous cell lung carcinoma.

This sequence joins TRBV5-1 and TRBJ2-3; D may correspond to TRBD1 or TRBD2 (5 bases each). Trimming removed 4 bases at V and 2 bases at J, with 11 bases between. Germline V gene data show CDR1 as SGHRS and CDR2 as YFSETQ. The CDR3 is 14 amino acids. This CDR3 is CASSRDRVTDTQYF. The CDR3 nucleotides are TGCGCCAGCAGCCGGGACCGGGTCACAGATACGCAGTATTTT.

V is TRBV5-6 and J is TRBJ2-7; 10 positions agree with TRBD2. After removal of 5 bases from V and 3 bases from J, the junction contained 14 bases not matched to a gene. The CDR3 length is 17 residues. Germline CDR1 and CDR2: SGHDT and YYEEEE. The CDR3 DNA follows: TGTGCCAGCAGGTTTCCCTCGACAGCGGGAGGGCGCTACGAGCAGTACTTC. This gives the protein CASRFPSTAGGRYEQYF.

This chain links TRBV18 with TRBJ1-1, with 10 bases aligning to TRBD1. Germline CDR1 KGHSH, CDR2 LQKENI. This CDR3 is built from 14 residues. After removal of 3 bases from V and 5 bases from J, the junction contained 3 bases not matched to a gene. Written as DNA, the CDR3 is TGTGCCAGCTCACCGACGGACAGGGGGACTGAAGCTTTCTTT. Translating it yields CASSPTDRGTEAFF.

The count of this clone is one. This chain links TRBV19 with TRBJ1-1, with TRBD1 matching over 8 bases. This CDR3 spans 15 amino acids. J gave up 0 bases and V 7 bases, and 7 bases lay outside the gene matches. The germline CDR1 and CDR2 sequences are LNHDA and SQIVND (reference sequence). The CDR3 reads CASNGQGRMNTEAFF. CDR3 nucleotides: TGTGCCAGTAACGGACAGGGACGCATGAACACTGAAGCTTTCTTT. The full variable domain, with the rest looked up from reference TRBV19 and TRBJ1-1, is DGGITQSPKYLFRKEGQNVTLSCEQNLNHDAMYWYRQDPGQGLRLIYYSQIVNDFQKGDIAEGYSVSREKKESFPLTVTSAQKNPTAFYLCASNGQGRMNTEAFFGQGTRLTVV.

This chain joins TRBV18 and TRBJ2-2; the D gene is possibly TRBD2 (5 bases). CDR1 KGHSH and CDR2 LQKENI come from the germline V gene. Trimming cost V 4 bases and J 5 bases, with 11 bases left between them. This CDR3 has 14 amino acids. The CDR3 spells CASSRGLETGELFF. CDR3 in DNA: TGTGCCAGCTCACGTGGACTGGAGACCGGGGAGCTGTTTTTT.

The V and J genes are TRBV5-6 and TRBJ2-3; 9 bases agree with TRBD1. Germline V gene lookup returns CDR1 SGHDT and CDR2 YYEEEE. J gave up 1 base and V 0 bases, and 0 bases lay outside the gene matches. The CDR3 is made up of 15 amino acids. CDR3 residues: CASSLGDRGTDTQYF. CDR3 in DNA: TGTGCCAGCAGCTTGGGGGACAGGGGCACAGATACGCAGTATTTT.

The chain employs TRBV12-2 and TRBJ2-5; the table's D call, TRBD2, was not checked against the DNA. TRBV12-2 is labeled a pseudogene. The CDR3 length is 13 residues. The CDR3 spells CASRPSRVETQYF. CDR3 sequence (DNA): TGTGCAAGTCGCCCGTCTAGAGTGGAGACCCAGTACTTC.

CDR3 sequence (DNA): TGTGCCAGCCGACTCCAAGGGTCCGACATTCAGTACTTC. Its translation is CASRLQGSDIQYF. The chain links TRBV7-2 to TRBJ2-4; no definite D call. This CDR3 region has 13 residues. CDR1 and CDR2 (germline): SGHTA, FQGNSA. The V end lost 8 bases, the J end lost 8 bases, and 16 bases lay between the germline ends.

This clone is a singleton in its sample. V usage is TRBV30 and J usage is TRBJ2-7; 10 positions match TRBD2. After removal of 1 base from V and 7 bases from J, the junction contained 13 bases not matched to a gene. The CDR3 is made up of 16 amino acids. CDR1 and CDR2 (germline): GTSNPN, SVGIG (reference sequence). The CDR3 DNA follows: TGTGCCTGGAGTGCTCCGAGGGGTAGCGGGAGGTCAGAGCAGTACTTC. Its translation: CAWSAPRGSGRSEQYF.